Listed below are T cell receptor beta chains from one sample, sequenced in a study of T cell responses to AZD1222 COVID-19 vaccine. Clones were read by immunoSEQ multiplex PCR, and TCRdb kept only the in-frame ones, dropping some. The repertoire consists of roughly 99,000 clones, with approximately 90% occurring once and the leading ten covering 20% to 25%. The source material was peripheral blood, sampled on day 0 of AZD1222 vaccination. These receptors were obtained from an adult in good health. CDR3s include the opening cysteine and the closing phenylalanine or tryptophan. The D gene is left open where the match is weak. Clone sizes are given selectively: once, few, many, or a class where the clone is expanded.

clone_size d_call j_call v_call cdr3_nt cdr3_aa
- TRBD2 TRBJ2-3 TRBV5-1 TGCGCCAGCAGCTTGGAAACTAGCGACACGGATACGCAGTATTTT CASSLETSDTDTQYF
once - TRBJ2-3 TRBV7-3 TGTGCCAGCAGCTTATCGCAGGGGATCGGCACAGATACGCAGTATTTT CASSLSQGIGTDTQYF
- TRBD1 TRBJ1-1 TRBV4-1 TGCGCCAGCGGACAGGGACAGAACACTGAAGCTTTCTTT CASGQGQNTEAFF
once TRBD2 TRBJ2-4 TRBV5-6 TGTGCCAGCAGCTTGTGGACTAGCGGGGGGGTAGTCATTCAGTACTTC CASSLWTSGGVVIQYF
- - TRBJ1-2 TRBV6-1 TGTGCCAGCAGTGAAGCCTCGGCCAGGGCGGGCTATGGCTACACCTTC CASSEASARAGYGYTF
- TRBD1 TRBJ1-2 TRBV9 TGTGCCAGCAGCGGAGGACAGGGGGCCAAGGTTAACTATGGCTACACCTTC CASSGGQGAKVNYGYTF
once - TRBJ1-5 TRBV10-3 TGTGCCATCAGTGAGTTGGTGGGGAGCAATCAGCCCCAGCATTTT CAISELVGSNQPQHF
- - TRBJ1-5 TRBV19 TGTGCCAGTAGTATTACAAACCAGCCCCAGCATTTT CASSITNQPQHF
- TRBD1 TRBJ1-4 TRBV18 TGTGCCAGCGAGGAGACAGGGTTTGAAAAACTGTTTTTT CASEETGFEKLFF
- - TRBJ1-4 TRBV7-9 TGTGCCACTGGTCGTAGAGGTGAAAAACTGTTTTTT CATGRRGEKLFF
- TRBD2 TRBJ2-5 TRBV5-1 TGCGCCAGCAGCGAAAGCGGGGGAGGAGAGACCCAGTACTTC CASSESGGGETQYF
- TRBD1 TRBJ2-1 TRBV19 TGTGCCTCAGGACAGGACTACAATGAGCAGTTCTTC CASGQDYNEQFF
- - TRBJ2-2 TRBV6-5 TGTGCCAGCAGTTACAAGCGACTGAACACCGGGGAGCTGTTTTTT CASSYKRLNTGELFF
- - TRBJ2-3 TRBV11-1 TGTGCCAGCAGCTTAGATCGCCGAGATACGCAGTATTTT CASSLDRRDTQYF
- TRBD2 TRBJ2-3 TRBV7-2 TGTGCCAGCAGCCCGTGGACTAGCGGGGGGGCGAATACGCAGTATTTT CASSPWTSGGANTQYF